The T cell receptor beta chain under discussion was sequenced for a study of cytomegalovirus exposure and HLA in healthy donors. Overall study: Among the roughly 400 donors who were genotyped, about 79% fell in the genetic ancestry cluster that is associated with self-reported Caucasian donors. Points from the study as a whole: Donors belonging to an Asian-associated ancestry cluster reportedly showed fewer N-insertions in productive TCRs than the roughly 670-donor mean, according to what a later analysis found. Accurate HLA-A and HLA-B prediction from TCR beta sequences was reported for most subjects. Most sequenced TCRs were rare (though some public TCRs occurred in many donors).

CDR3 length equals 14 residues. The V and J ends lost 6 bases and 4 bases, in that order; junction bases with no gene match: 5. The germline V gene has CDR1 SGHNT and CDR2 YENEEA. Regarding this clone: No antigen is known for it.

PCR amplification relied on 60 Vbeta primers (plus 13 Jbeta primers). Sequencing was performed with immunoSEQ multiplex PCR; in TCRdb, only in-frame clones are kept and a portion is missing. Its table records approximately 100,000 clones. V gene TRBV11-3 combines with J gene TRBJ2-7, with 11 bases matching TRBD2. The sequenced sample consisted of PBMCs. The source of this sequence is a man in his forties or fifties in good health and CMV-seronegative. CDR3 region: CASRPTSGGYEQYF. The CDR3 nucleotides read TGTGCCAGCAGGCCAACTAGCGGGGGATACGAGCAGTACTTC. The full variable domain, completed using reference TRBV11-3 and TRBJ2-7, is EAGVVQSPRYKIIEKKQPVAFWCNPISGHNTLYWYLQNLGQGPELLIRYENEEAVDDSQLPKDRFSAERLKGVDSTLKIQPAELGDSAVYLCASRPTSGGYEQYFGPGTRLTVT.